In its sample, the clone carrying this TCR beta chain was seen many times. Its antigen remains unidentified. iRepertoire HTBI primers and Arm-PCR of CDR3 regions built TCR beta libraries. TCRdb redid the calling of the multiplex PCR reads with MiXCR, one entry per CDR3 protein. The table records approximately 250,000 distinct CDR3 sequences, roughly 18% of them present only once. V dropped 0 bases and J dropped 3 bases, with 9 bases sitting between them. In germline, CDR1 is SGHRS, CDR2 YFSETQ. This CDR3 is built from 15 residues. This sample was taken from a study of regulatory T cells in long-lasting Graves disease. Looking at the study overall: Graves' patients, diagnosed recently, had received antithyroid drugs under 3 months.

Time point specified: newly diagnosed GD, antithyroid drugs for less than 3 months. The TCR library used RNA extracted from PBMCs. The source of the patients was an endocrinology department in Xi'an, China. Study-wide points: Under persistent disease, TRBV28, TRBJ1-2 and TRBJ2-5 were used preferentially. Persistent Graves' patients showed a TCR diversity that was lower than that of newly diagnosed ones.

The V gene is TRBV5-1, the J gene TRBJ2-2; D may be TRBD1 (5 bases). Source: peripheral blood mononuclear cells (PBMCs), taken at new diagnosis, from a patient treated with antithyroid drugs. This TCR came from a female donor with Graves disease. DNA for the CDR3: TGCGCCAGCAGCTTGGAAGGACAACACACCGGGGAGCTGTTTTTT. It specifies CASSLEGQHTGELFF.